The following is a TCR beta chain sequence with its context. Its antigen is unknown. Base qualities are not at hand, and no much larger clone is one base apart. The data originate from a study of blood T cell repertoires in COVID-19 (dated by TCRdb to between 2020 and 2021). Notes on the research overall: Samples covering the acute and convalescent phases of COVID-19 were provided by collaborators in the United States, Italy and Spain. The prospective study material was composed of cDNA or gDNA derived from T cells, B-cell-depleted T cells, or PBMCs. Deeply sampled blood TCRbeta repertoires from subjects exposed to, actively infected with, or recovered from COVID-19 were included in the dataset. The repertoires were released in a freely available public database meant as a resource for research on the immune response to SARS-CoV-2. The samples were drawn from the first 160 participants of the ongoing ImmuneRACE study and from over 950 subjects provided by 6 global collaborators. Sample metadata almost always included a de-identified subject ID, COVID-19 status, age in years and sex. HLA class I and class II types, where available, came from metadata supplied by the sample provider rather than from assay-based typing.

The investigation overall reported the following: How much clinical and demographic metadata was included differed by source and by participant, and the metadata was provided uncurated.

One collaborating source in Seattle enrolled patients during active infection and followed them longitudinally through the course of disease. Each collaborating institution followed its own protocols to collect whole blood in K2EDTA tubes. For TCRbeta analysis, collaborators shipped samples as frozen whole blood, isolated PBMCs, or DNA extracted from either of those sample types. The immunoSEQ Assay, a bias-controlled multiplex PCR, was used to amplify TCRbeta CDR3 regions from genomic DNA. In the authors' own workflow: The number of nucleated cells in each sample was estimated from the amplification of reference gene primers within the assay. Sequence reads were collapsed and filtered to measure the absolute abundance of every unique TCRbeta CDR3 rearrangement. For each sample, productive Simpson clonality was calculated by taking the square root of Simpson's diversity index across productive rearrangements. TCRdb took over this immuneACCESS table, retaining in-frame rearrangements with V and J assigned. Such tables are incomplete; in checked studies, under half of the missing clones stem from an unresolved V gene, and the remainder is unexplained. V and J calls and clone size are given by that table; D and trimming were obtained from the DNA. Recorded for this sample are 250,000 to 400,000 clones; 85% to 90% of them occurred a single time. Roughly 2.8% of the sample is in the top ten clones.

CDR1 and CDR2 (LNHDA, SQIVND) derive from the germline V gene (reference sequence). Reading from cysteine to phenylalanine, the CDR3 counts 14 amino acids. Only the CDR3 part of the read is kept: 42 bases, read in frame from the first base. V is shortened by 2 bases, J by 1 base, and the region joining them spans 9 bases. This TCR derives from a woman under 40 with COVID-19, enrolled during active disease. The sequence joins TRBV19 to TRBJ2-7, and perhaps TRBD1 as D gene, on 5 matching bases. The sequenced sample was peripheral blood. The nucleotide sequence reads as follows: TGTGCCAGTAGTATACAGGACACTTCCTACGAGCAGTACTTC. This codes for CASSIQDTSYEQYF.